The T cell receptor beta chain under discussion was sequenced for a study of CD8 T cells in Susac syndrome. Trimming cost V 4 bases and J 5 bases, with 15 bases left between them. CDR1 and CDR2 from the germline V gene are SGHNT and YYREEE (reference sequence). The CDR3 is made up of 14 amino acids. Random hexamers were used to reverse transcribe roughly 0.5 to 1 ug of RNA. The CDR3 of TCR beta was amplified by immunoSEQ multiplex PCR across 54 Vbeta and 13 Jbeta. One entry per CDR3 protein results from TCRdb running MiXCR on the immunoSEQ multiplex PCR reads. This table has tens of thousands of distinct CDR3 sequences, about 91% appearing once. TCR beta sequences were obtained from blood CD8+ and CD4+ T cells. TEMRA cells were enriched by FACS, and CD4+ and CD8+ T cells were negatively isolated.

The sample comprised CD8+ T cells from PBMCs. This chain joins TRBV5-4 and TRBJ1-2, with D perhaps TRBD1 (5 bases). The receptor's source is a human donor with multiple sclerosis. CDR3 amino acids: CASSHSGGVYGYTF. The CDR3 coding sequence is TGTGCCAGCAGCCACTCAGGAGGGGTATATGGCTACACCTTC.